This T cell receptor (beta chain) stems from a study of brain metastases from non-small cell lung cancer. The study, taken as a whole, reports: Brain metastases shared most TCR repertoire with primaries, with sparse T cells. Fewer infiltrating T cells were found in brain metastases than primaries. Expanded T-cell clones appeared in 60% to 80% of brain metastases over primaries.

As concerns this clone: The target antigen is unknown. An end of the junction does not agree with germline; a read error may underlie this.

The repertoire was sequenced with immunoSEQ multiplex PCR; TCRdb's copy has only in-frame clones and lacks some. This sample yields 1,500 to 2,000 clones, of which approximately 93% are seen a single time; less than 2.5% belongs to the top ten. This CDR3 spans 16 amino acids. The V gene's germline CDR1 is MNHNS and CDR2 SASEGT. This chain connects TRBV6-1 to TRBJ1-6, with 7 bases identical to TRBD1. The sample was tissue from a brain metastasis. This receptor was taken from a donor at least 40 years old with non-small cell lung cancer. The chain's CDR3 is CASSADRPSYNSPLHF. The CDR3 nucleotides are TGTGCCAGCAGTGCGGACAGGCCGTCCTATAATTCACCCCTTCACTTT.